This T cell receptor beta chain was observed in a study of blood T cell repertoires in COVID-19. The wider study: Spain, Italy and the United States supplied samples that represented acute and convalescent COVID-19. Sample material is recorded as cDNA or gDNA derived from T cells, B-cell-depleted T cells, or PBMCs.

Original data processing: Using reference gene primer amplification, nucleated cell counts were estimated. TCRdb's copy holds only in-frame clones and misses some; the assay was immunoSEQ multiplex PCR. V and J calls and clone size are as listed in that table; D and trimming were resolved from the DNA. The sample lists under 150,000 clones, around 88% seen once, with roughly 28% in the top ten. Trimming took 7 bases from V and 7 from J, leaving 16 bases between them. The germline V gene has CDR1 LNHDA and CDR2 SQIVND (reference sequence). The CDR3 covers 13 residues. This TCR was recovered from a human donor in a cohort sampled during active COVID-19. The genes are TRBV19 and TRBJ1-2; D is possibly TRBD1 (6 bases). Sample: peripheral blood. The CDR3 region is CASIENRDLGYTF. The CDR3 coding sequence is TGTGCCAGTATCGAGAACAGGGATCTTGGCTACACCTTC.